This passage covers 6 T cell receptor beta chains from one sample sequenced in a study of blood T cell repertoires in COVID-19. Sequencing used immunoSEQ multiplex PCR; TCRdb keeps in-frame clones, though not all of them. The data contain 300,000 or so clones, approximately 86% of them seen just once; the ten biggest clones take up roughly 4.2%. Source material: PBMCs or T cells enriched from blood (not recorded which). These receptors were taken from a woman aged 40 to 50 with acute COVID-19.

This chain links TRBV7-3 with TRBJ2-6; 10 bases match TRBD1. Germline V CDR1 and CDR2: SGHTA, FQGTGA. This CDR3 spans 20 amino acids. After removal of 1 base from V and 0 bases from J, the junction contained 9 bases not matched to a gene. Here the CDR3 reads CASSLMRQGALYSGANVLTF. Here the CDR3 DNA reads TGTGCCAGCAGCTTAATGAGACAGGGGGCTCTCTACTCTGGGGCCAACGTCCTGACTTTC.

The chain couples TRBV19 to TRBJ2-2, with 13 bases fitting TRBD2. The CDR3 sequence is 17 residues long. V lost 7 bases and J lost 4; bases outside the gene matches: 9. The germline gives CDR1 LNHDA, CDR2 SQIVND (reference sequence). The CDR3 protein is CASTVLAGGRGTGELFF. The CDR3 coding sequence is TGTGCCAGTACCGTACTAGCGGGGGGGCGCGGCACCGGGGAGCTGTTTTTT. The variable domain in full, with the rest retrieved from reference TRBV19 and TRBJ2-2, is DGGITQSPKYLFRKEGQNVTLSCEQNLNHDAMYWYRQDPGQGLRLIYYSQIVNDFQKGDIAEGYSVSREKKESFPLTVTSAQKNPTAFYLCASTVLAGGRGTGELFFGEGSRLTVL.

The J gene is TRBJ1-1, the V gene TRBV5-4; 8 bases agree with TRBD1. In germline, CDR1 is SGHNT, CDR2 YYREEE (reference sequence). This CDR3 comprises 14 residues. The trim removed 4 bases at V and 7 bases at J, leaving 9 bases unmatched. The CDR3 DNA sequence: TGTGCCAGCAGCCTGGACAGGGAATTTGGTGAAGCTTTCTTT. Translating it yields CASSLDREFGEAFF.

The chain employs TRBV6-6 and TRBJ1-6, with TRBD1 as a possible D gene (5 bases). The ends were cut back, 2 bases at V and 7 bases at J, with 9 bases in the middle. The CDR3 runs 14 residues. CDR1 and CDR2 from the germline V gene are MNHNY and SVGAGI (reference sequence). The CDR3 DNA reads TGTGCCAGCAGTTACATACAGGAAAATTCACCCCTCCACTTT. Its translation: CASSYIQENSPLHF.

A word on this clone: At the DNA level, this CDR3 is encoded by other sequences in the same sample as well. The gene calls are TRBV19 and TRBJ1-4; TRBD1 agrees at 10 bases. Per germline, CDR1 LNHDA and CDR2 SQIVND (reference sequence). V shed 6 bases, J shed 8 bases, and the junction held 3 bases outside the gene matches. The CDR3 is 13 residues long. The CDR3 spells CASSDRGREKLFF. The CDR3, as DNA: TGTGCCAGTAGCGACAGGGGGCGGGAAAAACTGTTTTTT. The full variable domain, its missing parts supplied by reference TRBV19 and TRBJ1-4, is DGGITQSPKYLFRKEGQNVTLSCEQNLNHDAMYWYRQDPGQGLRLIYYSQIVNDFQKGDIAEGYSVSREKKESFPLTVTSAQKNPTAFYLCASSDRGREKLFFGSGTQLSVL.

The V call is TRBV9, the J call TRBJ2-1, with TRBD2 matching over 9 bases. Germline V gives CDR1 SGDLS, CDR2 YYNGEE. Germline trimming cut 3 bases from V and 6 bases from J; bases unmatched to any gene: 10. CDR3 length equals 16 residues. For the CDR3, the DNA is TGTGCCAGCAGCGCTCCGGGACTAGCTACCCCCAATGAGCAGTTCTTC. The encoded protein is CASSAPGLATPNEQFF. The full variable domain, its missing parts supplied by reference TRBV9 and TRBJ2-1, is DSGVTQTPKHLITATGQRVTLRCSPRSGDLSVYWYQQSLDQGLQFLIQYYNGEERAKGNILERFSAQQFPDLHSELNLSSLELGDSALYFCASSAPGLATPNEQFFGPGTRLTVL.